The next 2 T cell receptor beta chains were all read from a single sample in a study of blood T cell repertoires in COVID-19. TCRdb's copy holds only in-frame clones and misses some; the assay was immunoSEQ multiplex PCR. The sample contains roughly 160,000 clones, around 80% of which appear only once. What was sequenced was PBMCs or T cells enriched from blood (not recorded which). The source is a woman aged 55-70 years who had recovered from COVID-19.

V gene TRBV5-1 combines with J gene TRBJ1-1, with TRBD1 identical over 8 bases. CDR1 is SGHRS and CDR2 is YFSETQ in the germline V gene. Trimming took 3 bases from V and 0 from J; bases not matched to a gene: 7. The CDR3 spans 16 residues. The CDR3 nucleotides are TGCGCCAGCAGCTGGGACAGGTCCAATTTGAACACTGAAGCTTTCTTT. Protein: CASSWDRSNLNTEAFF. Together with reference TRBV5-1 and TRBJ1-1, the CDR3 gives the full variable domain: KAGVTQTPRYLIKTRGQQVTLSCSPISGHRSVSWYQQTPGQGLQFLFEYFSETQRNKGNFPGRFSGRQFSNSRSEMNVSTLELGDSALYLCASSWDRSNLNTEAFFGQGTRLTVV.

V is TRBV9 and J is TRBJ1-1; 11 positions match TRBD1. Trimming took 4 bases from V and 8 from J; bases not matched to a gene: 10. This CDR3 comprises 15 residues. The germline CDR1 and CDR2 sequences are SGDLS and YYNGEE. DNA for the CDR3: TGTGCCAGCAGCCCCATCTCCGGACAGGGGGCGGAAGCTTTCTTT. Residues: CASSPISGQGAEAFF.